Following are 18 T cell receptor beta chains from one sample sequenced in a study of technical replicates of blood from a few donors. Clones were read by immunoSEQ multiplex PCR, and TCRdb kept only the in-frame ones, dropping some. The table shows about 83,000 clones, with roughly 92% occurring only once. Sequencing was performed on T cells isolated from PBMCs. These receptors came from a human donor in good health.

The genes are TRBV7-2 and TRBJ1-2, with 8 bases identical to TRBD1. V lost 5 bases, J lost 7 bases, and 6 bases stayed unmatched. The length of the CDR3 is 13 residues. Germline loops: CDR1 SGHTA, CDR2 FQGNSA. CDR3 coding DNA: TGTGCCAGCAGCGGATGGACAGGGTCTGGCTACACCTTC. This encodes CASSGWTGSGYTF.

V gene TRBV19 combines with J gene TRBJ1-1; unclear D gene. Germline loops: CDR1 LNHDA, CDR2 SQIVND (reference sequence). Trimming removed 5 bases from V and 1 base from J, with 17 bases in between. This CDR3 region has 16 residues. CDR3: CASSLGPYSPNTEAFF. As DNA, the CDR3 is TGTGCCAGTAGTTTAGGCCCCTATTCGCCGAACACTGAAGCTTTCTTT.

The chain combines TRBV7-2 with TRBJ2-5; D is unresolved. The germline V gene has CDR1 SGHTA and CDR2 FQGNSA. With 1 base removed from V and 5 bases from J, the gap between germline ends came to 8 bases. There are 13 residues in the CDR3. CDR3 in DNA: TGTGCCAGCAGCTTAGTCGTATCGGAGACCCAGTACTTC. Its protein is CASSLVVSETQYF.

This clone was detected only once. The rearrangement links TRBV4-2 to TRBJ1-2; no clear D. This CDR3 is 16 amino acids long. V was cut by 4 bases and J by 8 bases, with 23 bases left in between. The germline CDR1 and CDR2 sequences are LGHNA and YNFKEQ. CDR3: CASSRNTLATKIGYTF. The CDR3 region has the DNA TGTGCCAGCAGCCGGAACACCTTGGCGACTAAGATCGGCTACACCTTC.

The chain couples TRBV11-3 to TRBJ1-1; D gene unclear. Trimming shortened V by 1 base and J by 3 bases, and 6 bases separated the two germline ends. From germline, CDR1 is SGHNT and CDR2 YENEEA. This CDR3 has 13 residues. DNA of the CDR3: TGTGCCAGCAGCTTAGTTCGGGACACTGAAGCTTTCTTT. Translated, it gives CASSLVRDTEAFF.

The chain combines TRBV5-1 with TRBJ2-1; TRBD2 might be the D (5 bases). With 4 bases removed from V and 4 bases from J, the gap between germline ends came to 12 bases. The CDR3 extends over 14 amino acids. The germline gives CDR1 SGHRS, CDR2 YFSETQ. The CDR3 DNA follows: TGCGCCAGCAGCGAGTCTAGCTTTTACAATGAGCAGTTCTTC. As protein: CASSESSFYNEQFF.

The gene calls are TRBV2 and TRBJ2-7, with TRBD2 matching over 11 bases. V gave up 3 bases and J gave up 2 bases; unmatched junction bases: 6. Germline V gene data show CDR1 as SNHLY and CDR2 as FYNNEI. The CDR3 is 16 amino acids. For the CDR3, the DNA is TGTGCCAGCAGTGACCCCGCGGGACTAGCGGCCTACGAGCAGTACTTC. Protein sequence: CASSDPAGLAAYEQYF.

CDR3 amino acids: CASSLVQNQPQHF. The CDR3 DNA reads TGTGCCAGCAGCTTAGTTCAGAATCAGCCCCAGCATTTT. V gene TRBV7-9 combines with J gene TRBJ1-5; D gene ambiguous. CDR3 length: 13 amino acids. Germline CDR1 and CDR2: SEHNR and FQNEAQ (reference sequence). V was clipped by 1 base and J by 4 bases, with 5 bases between them.

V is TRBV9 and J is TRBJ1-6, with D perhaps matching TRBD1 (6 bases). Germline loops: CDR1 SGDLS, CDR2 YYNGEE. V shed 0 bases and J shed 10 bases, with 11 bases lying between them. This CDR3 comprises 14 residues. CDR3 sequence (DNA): TGTGCCAGCAGCGTAGTAGCAGGGGCCTCACCCCTCCACTTT. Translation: CASSVVAGASPLHF.

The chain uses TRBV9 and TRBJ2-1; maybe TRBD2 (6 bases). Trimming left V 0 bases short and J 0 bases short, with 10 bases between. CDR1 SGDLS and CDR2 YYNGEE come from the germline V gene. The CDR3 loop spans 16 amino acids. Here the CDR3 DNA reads TGTGCCAGCAGCGTAGGAGGACTAAGCTCCTACAATGAGCAGTTCTTC. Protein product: CASSVGGLSSYNEQFF. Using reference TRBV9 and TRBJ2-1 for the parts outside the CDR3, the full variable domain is DSGVTQTPKHLITATGQRVTLRCSPRSGDLSVYWYQQSLDQGLQFLIQYYNGEERAKGNILERFSAQQFPDLHSELNLSSLELGDSALYFCASSVGGLSSYNEQFFGPGTRLTVL.

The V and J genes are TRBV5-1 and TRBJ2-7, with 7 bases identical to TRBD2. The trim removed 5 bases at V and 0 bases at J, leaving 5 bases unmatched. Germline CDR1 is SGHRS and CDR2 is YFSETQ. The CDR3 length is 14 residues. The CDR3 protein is CASSGAGNSYEQYF. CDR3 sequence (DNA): TGCGCCAGCAGTGGAGCGGGGAACTCCTACGAGCAGTACTTC.

CDR3 amino acids: CASSPTAGYEQYF. In nucleotides, the CDR3 is TGTGCCAGTAGTCCAACAGCAGGCTACGAGCAGTACTTC. V and J are TRBV19 and TRBJ2-7, with D hard to call. Trimming took 5 bases from V and 3 from J, leaving 11 bases between them. CDR1 LNHDA and CDR2 SQIVND come from the germline V gene (reference sequence). This CDR3 is built from 13 residues. The whole variable domain, remainder taken from reference TRBV19 and TRBJ2-7, is DGGITQSPKYLFRKEGQNVTLSCEQNLNHDAMYWYRQDPGQGLRLIYYSQIVNDFQKGDIAEGYSVSREKKESFPLTVTSAQKNPTAFYLCASSPTAGYEQYFGPGTRLTVT.

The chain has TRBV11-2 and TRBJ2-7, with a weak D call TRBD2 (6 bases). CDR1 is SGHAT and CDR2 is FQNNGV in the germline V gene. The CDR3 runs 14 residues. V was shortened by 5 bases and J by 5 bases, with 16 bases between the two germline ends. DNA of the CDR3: TGTGCCAGCAGCCCGGGTTACGGGAGTCACGAGCAGTACTTC. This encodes CASSPGYGSHEQYF.

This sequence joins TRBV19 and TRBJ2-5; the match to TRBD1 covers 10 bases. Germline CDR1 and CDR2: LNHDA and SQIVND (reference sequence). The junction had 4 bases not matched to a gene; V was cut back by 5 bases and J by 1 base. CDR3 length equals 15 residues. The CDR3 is CASSEGQGLQETQYF. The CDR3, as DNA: TGTGCCAGTAGTGAGGGACAGGGGCTCCAAGAGACCCAGTACTTC.

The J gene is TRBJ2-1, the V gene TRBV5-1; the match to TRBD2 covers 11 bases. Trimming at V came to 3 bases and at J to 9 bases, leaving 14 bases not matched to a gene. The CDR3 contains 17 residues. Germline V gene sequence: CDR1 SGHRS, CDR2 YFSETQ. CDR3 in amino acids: CASSSLLAGAGGGEQFF. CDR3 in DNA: TGCGCCAGCAGCTCCCTACTAGCGGGGGCCGGGGGGGGTGAGCAGTTCTTC.

The CDR3 DNA sequence: TGTGCCAGCAGCCAAGATGGCCCAAACACTGAAGCTTTCTTT. It encodes CASSQDGPNTEAFF. V is TRBV4-2 and J is TRBJ1-1; D call uncertain. Trimming removed 0 bases at V and 2 bases at J, with 7 bases between. The germline V gene encodes CDR1 LGHNA and CDR2 YNFKEQ. The CDR3 runs to 14 residues.

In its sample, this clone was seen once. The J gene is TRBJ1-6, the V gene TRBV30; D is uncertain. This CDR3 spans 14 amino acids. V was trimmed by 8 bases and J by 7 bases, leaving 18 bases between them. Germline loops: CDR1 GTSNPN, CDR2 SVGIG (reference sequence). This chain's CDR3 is CAGTGSSRNSPLHF. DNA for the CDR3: TGTGCCGGAACCGGGAGTTCTCGCAATTCACCCCTCCACTTT.

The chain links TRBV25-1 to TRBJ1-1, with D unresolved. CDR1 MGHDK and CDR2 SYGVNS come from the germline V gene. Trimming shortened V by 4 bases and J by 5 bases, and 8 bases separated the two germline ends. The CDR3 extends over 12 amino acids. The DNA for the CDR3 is TGTGCCAGCAGTGCATTTAGAACTGAAGCTTTCTTT. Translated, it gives CASSAFRTEAFF.